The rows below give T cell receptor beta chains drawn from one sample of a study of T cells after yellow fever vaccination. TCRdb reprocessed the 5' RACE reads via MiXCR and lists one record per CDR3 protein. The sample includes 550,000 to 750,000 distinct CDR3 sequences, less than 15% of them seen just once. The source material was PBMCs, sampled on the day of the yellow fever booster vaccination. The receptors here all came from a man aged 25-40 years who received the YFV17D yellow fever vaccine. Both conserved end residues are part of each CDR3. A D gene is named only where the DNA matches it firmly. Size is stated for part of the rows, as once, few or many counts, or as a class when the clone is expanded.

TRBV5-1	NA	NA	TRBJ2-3	TGCGCCAGCAGCTTACGCCCCCGGGACTTCGGCACAGATACGCAGTATTTT	CASSLRPRDFGTDTQYF
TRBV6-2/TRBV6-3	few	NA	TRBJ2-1	TGTGCCAGCAGTTGGTTGGGAGCCGGGCAGTTCTTC	CASSWLGAGQFF
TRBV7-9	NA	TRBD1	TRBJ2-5	TGTGCCAGCAGACGGAACAGGGGGATTCTAGAGACCCAGTACTTC	CASRRNRGILETQYF
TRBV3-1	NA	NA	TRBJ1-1	TGTGCCAGCAGCCAAGAACCCGCTGAAGCTTTCTTT	CASSQEPAEAFF
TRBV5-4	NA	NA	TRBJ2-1	TGTGCCAGCAGCCCTGTGGACCGGGAGTTAAGGTACAATGAGCAGTTCTTC	CASSPVDRELRYNEQFF
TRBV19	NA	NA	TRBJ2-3	TGTGCCAGTAGTATCCAGGGCCCCCTCAGCACAGATACGCAGTATTTT	CASSIQGPLSTDTQYF
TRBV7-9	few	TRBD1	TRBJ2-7	TGTGCCAGCAGCCCACAACCGGGACAGGGGGCCCAGTACTTC	CASSPQPGQGAQYF
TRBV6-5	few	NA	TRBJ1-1	TGTGCCAGCAGTTACAAAGGCAGGGGTTTTAAGAACACTGAAGCTTTCTTT	CASSYKGRGFKNTEAFF
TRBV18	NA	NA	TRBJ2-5	TGTGCCAGCTCGGCAGAAATCAATCAAGAGACCCAGTACTTC	CASSAEINQETQYF
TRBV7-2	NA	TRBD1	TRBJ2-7	TGTGCCAGCAGCTTAGGTGGGACAGCCACCTTCGAGCAGTACTTC	CASSLGGTATFEQYF
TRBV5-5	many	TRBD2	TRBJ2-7	TGTGCCAGCAGCTTGGTAGCTAGCGGGAGCTCCAACTACGAGCAGTACTTC	CASSLVASGSSNYEQYF
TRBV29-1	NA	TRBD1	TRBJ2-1	TGCAGCGCAGGACCGGACAGGGGAATTAATGAGCAGTTCTTC	CSAGPDRGINEQFF
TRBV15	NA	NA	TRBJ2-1	TGTGCCACCAGCAGAGTCCGTCGGACTCCCGGGGATGAGCAGTTCTTC	CATSRVRRTPGDEQFF
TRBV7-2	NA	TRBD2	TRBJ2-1	TGTGCCAGCAGCTTTGCGGGAGGAATGGCGGAGCAGTTCTTC	CASSFAGGMAEQFF
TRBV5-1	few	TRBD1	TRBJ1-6	TGCGCCAGCAGCCAAAGACAGGGGGCCGTCGGATCACCCCTCCACTTT	CASSQRQGAVGSPLHF
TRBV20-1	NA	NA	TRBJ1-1	TGCAGTGGTGTACGGACTGAAGCTTTCTTT	CSGVRTEAFF
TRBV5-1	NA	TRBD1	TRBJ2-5	TGCGCCAGCAGCAAGCCGGGACAGGGGATACAGACCCAGTACTTC	CASSKPGQGIQTQYF
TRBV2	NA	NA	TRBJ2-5	TGTGCCAGCAGTGAAGAGGCTATTAGTCAAGAGACCCAGTACTTC	CASSEEAISQETQYF
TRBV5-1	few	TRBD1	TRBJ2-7	TGCGCCAGCAGCTCCCGGGACAGGCTCTACGAGCAGTACTTC	CASSSRDRLYEQYF
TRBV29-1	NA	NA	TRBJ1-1	TGCAGCGTTGATAGACAGGCCGCGGCCACTGAAGCTTTCTTT	CSVDRQAAATEAFF
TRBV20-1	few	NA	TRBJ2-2	TGCAGTGCTAGAAAGCTACTTTCGAACACCGGGGAGCTGTTTTTT	CSARKLLSNTGELFF
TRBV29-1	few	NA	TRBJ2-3	TGCAGCGTTCAGGGGAACCCAGATACGCAGTATTTT	CSVQGNPDTQYF
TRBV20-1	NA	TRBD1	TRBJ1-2	TGCAGTGCCAGGGGGGGTAAACCCTATGGCTACACCTTC	CSARGGKPYGYTF
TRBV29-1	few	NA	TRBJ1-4	TGCAGCGTTAATCTAGGGGCTGGAGAAAAACTGTTTTTT	CSVNLGAGEKLFF
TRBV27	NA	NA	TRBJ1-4	TGTGCCAGCTCACTTGGAGGGATCGTAACTAATGAAAAACTGTTTTTT	CASSLGGIVTNEKLFF
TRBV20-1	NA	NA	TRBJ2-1	TGCAGTGCTTTCCGGGCCCGACTTCTTAATGAGCAGTTCTTC	CSAFRARLLNEQFF
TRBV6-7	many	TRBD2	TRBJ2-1	TGTGCCAGCGATGGGAGGTATAGGGGTCGAGGCGGGAGCGTCAATGAGCAGTTCTTC	CASDGRYRGRGGSVNEQFF
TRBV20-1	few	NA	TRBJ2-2	TGCAGTGCTAGATCGGCGCGTGCCGGGGAGCTGTTTTTT	CSARSARAGELFF
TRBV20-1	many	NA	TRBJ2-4	TGCAGTGCTAGAGATCCAAGTCTAGCCAAAAACATTCAGTACTTC	CSARDPSLAKNIQYF
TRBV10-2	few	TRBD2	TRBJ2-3	TGCGCCAGCAGTGATTCCCCAGCGGGAGTTGATTTT	CASSDSPAGVDF
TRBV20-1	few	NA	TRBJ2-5	TGCAGTGCTAGAGAAGGAGAGACCCAGTACTTC	CSAREGETQYF
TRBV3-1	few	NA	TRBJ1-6	TGTGCCAGCAGCCAAGGATGGGGGAGCTCCTATAATTCACCCCTCCACTTT	CASSQGWGSSYNSPLHF
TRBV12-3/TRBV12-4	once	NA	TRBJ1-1	TGTGCCAGCAGTTTAGGACAAAAGTTCTTGAACACTGAAGCTTTCTTT	CASSLGQKFLNTEAFF
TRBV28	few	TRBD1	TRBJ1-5	TGTGCCAGCAGTTTAGCCGGGACAGTTAGCAATCAGCCCCAGCATTTT	CASSLAGTVSNQPQHF
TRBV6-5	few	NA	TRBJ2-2	TGTGCCAGCAGTTACTCCACTAGGGCCGGGGAGCTGTTTTTT	CASSYSTRAGELFF
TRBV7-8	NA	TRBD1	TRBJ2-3	TGTGCCAGCAGTCCGGACAGGGGTGGGTTAAATACGCAGTATTTT	CASSPDRGGLNTQYF
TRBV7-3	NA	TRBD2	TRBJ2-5	TGTGCCAGCAGCTTGGGCGGGAGCCGAGAAGAGACCCAGTACTTC	CASSLGGSREETQYF
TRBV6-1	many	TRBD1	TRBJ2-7	TGTGCCAGCAGTGAAGAGGTGGGACAGGGATCTGAGCAGTACTTC	CASSEEVGQGSEQYF
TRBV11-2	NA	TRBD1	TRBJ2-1	TGTGCCAGCAGCTCCGACCGACAGGGGCACTACAATGAGCAGTTCTTC	CASSSDRQGHYNEQFF
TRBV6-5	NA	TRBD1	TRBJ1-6	TGTGCCAGCAGTTTCCTAAAAACCGGGACAGGGAACCCACCCCTCCACTTT	CASSFLKTGTGNPPLHF
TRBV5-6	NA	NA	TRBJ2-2	TGTGCCAGCAGCCTGTTGACGGACGACACCGGGGAGCTGTTTTTT	CASSLLTDDTGELFF
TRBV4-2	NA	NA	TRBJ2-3	TGTGCCAGCAGCCAAGTCGCAGGACATACGCAGTATTTT	CASSQVAGHTQYF
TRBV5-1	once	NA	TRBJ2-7	TGCGCCAGCAGCTTCTCGGCTAACGAGCAGTACTTC	CASSFSANEQYF
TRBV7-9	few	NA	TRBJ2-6	TGTGCCAGCAGCTTCTCCCTTCGCTCTGGGGCCAACGTCCTGACTTTC	CASSFSLRSGANVLTF
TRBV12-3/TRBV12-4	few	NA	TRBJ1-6	TGTGCCATCGGTTCGACAGGAGATAATTCACCCCTCCACTTT	CAIGSTGDNSPLHF
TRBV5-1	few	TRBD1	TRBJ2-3	TGCGCCAGCAGCTCGACAGGGGAAATGAGCACAGATACGCAGTATTTT	CASSSTGEMSTDTQYF
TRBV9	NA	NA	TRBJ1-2	TGTGCCAGCAGCGTAGATCCGGGGGGCGGCGGCTATGGCTACACCTTC	CASSVDPGGGGYGYTF
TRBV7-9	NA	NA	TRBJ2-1	TGTGCCAGCAGCTTAGTTCGAAGGTCTAGTGTCCATGAGCAGTTCTTC	CASSLVRRSSVHEQFF
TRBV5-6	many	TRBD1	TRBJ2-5	TGTGCCAGCAGCTGGGACAGAGAAGAGACCCAGTACTTC	CASSWDREETQYF
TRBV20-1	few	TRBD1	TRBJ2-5	TGCAGTGCGACAGGGGGCGCAGGGGAGACCCAGTACTTC	CSATGGAGETQYF
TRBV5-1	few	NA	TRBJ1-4	TGCGCCAGCAGCTTGGAGCCCGAAAGCGGAAAACTGTTTTTT	CASSLEPESGKLFF
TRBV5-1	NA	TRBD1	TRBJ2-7	TGCGCCAGCAGTATTCGGATCCAGGACAGGGTTTCCTACGAGCAGTACTTC	CASSIRIQDRVSYEQYF